The 23 T cell receptor beta chains listed next were all sequenced from one sample in a study of tumor-infiltrating lymphocytes in glioblastoma multiforme. Three nested ARM-PCR rounds with V-beta and C-beta primers built TCRB libraries. Using its own MiXCR run on the multiplex PCR reads, TCRdb lists one record per CDR3 protein. The repertoire holds nearly 15,000 distinct CDR3 sequences, with about 69% as singletons. Sequencing was performed on brain tumor tissue. Receptors were obtained from a male donor with glioblastoma.

As regards this clonotype: The junction departs from germline at one end; a sequencing error may be responsible. The chain recombines TRBV29-1 with TRBJ2-7; no clear D. The germline CDR1 and CDR2 sequences are SQVTM and ANQGSEA. The CDR3 spans 12 residues. The CDR3 reads CCVGWVSYEQYF. In DNA form, the CDR3 reads TGCTGCGTTGGTTGGGTCTCCTACGAGCAGTACTTC.

Only a few counts were recorded for this clonotype. J is TRBJ2-5 and V is TRBV12-3 or TRBV12-4, with a tentative D call TRBD1 (6 bases). Trimming shortened V by 5 bases and J by 5 bases, and 15 bases separated the two germline ends. This CDR3 spans 14 amino acids. For the CDR3, the DNA is TGTGCCAGCAGTCCCGAGACAGGTAAGGAGACCCAGTACTTC. Encoded protein: CASSPETGKETQYF.

This chain joins TRBV29-1 and TRBJ1-2; 7 bases map to TRBD1. CDR1 and CDR2 from the germline V gene are SQVTM and ANQGSEA. This CDR3 has 11 residues. J gave up 6 bases and V 8 bases, and 6 bases lay outside the gene matches. CDR3 DNA sequence: TGCAGCACATTACAGGGGCATGGCTACACCTTC. The encoded protein is CSTLQGHGYTF.

The V and J genes are TRBV11-3 and TRBJ2-7; D is unclear. CDR1 and CDR2 from the germline V gene are SGHNT and YENEEA. V was pared by 5 bases and J by 12 bases, with 20 bases between. This CDR3 contains 13 residues. The CDR3 DNA follows: TGTGCCAGCAGCCTATTCATGGGTTACGGGCGGTACTTC. Translating gives CASSLFMGYGRYF.

The chain has TRBV20-1 and TRBJ2-7; 8 positions agree with TRBD2. Germline V CDR1 and CDR2: DFQATT, SNEGSKA (reference sequence). V shed 5 bases and J 2 bases; nucleotides not matched to a gene: 8. This CDR3 has 14 amino acids. CDR3 DNA: TGCAGTGCTCGAGGCTGGACTAGCCCCTACGAGCAGTACTTC. The encoded protein is CSARGWTSPYEQYF.

On this clonotype itself: A read error may account for a junction end that differs from germline. The chain combines TRBV29-1 with TRBJ2-1; D unresolved. The CDR3 totals 14 residues. CDR1 is SQVTM and CDR2 is ANQGSEA in the germline V gene. The DNA of the CDR3 is TGCAACACTCGTGACGTGAGCTCCTGCAATGAGCAGTTCTTC. Protein product: CNTRDVSSCNEQFF.

Comments on this clonotype: An end of the junction differs from the germline gene, which may be a read error. J is TRBJ1-1 and V is TRBV5-8; D gene ambiguous. The CDR3 runs to 16 residues. Germline CDR1 and CDR2: SGHTS and YDEGEE. The CDR3 coding sequence is TGTGCCATCAGCTTTAGGGCTGATTGCGTGAACACTGAAGCTTTCTTT. Residues: CAISFRADCVNTEAFF.

This clonotype occurred once. The V gene is TRBV20-1, the J gene TRBJ2-7, with D unresolved. This CDR3 is built from 10 residues. V lost 3 bases and J 6 bases, leaving 6 bases between the germline ends. Looked up from germline, CDR1 is DFQATT and CDR2 is SNEGSKA (reference sequence). The CDR3 DNA is TGCAGTGCTAGGAACGCCGAGCAGTACTTC. As protein: CSARNAEQYF.

The rearrangement links TRBV11-3 to TRBJ2-7; TRBD1 aligns across 7 bases. CDR3 length: 13 amino acids. V was pared by 5 bases and J by 6 bases, with 7 bases of the junction left unmatched. Germline V gene sequence: CDR1 SGHNT, CDR2 YENEEA. The CDR3 loop reads CASSVQPGGEQYF. CDR3 coding DNA: TGTGCCAGCAGCGTACAGCCAGGGGGCGAGCAGTACTTC.

A note on this clonotype: The junction shows a germline mismatch at one end, possibly a read error. CDR3 amino acids: CASSIDSGSEQIF. CDR3 bases: TGTGCCAGCAGCATAGATAGTGGGAGTGAGCAGATCTTC. This rearrangement joins TRBV11-2 to TRBJ2-1; possibly TRBD2 for D (5 bases). The germline V gene has CDR1 SGHAT and CDR2 FQNNGV. CDR3 length equals 13 residues.

Worth noting for this clonotype: The CDR3 ends on some other residue instead of the conserved phenylalanine or tryptophan, so this is likely a read error. The limits of the CDR3 on the DNA are not certain, so only TCRdb's listed CDR3 is given. The rearrangement joins TRBV12-3 or TRBV12-4 to TRBJ2-7. Ends included, the CDR3 has 8 residues. The CDR3 region is CASSLMSL.

The V and J genes are TRBV11-2 and TRBJ2-3, with D maybe TRBD2 (6 bases). Germline CDR1 and CDR2: SGHAT and FQNNGV. With 2 bases removed from V and 1 base from J, the gap between germline ends came to 10 bases. The CDR3 has 15 residues. The CDR3 nucleotides read TGTGCCAGCAGCTTATTTGCTAGCGGCACAGATACGCAGTATTTT. It translates to CASSLFASGTDTQYF.

This clonotype was seen only once. An end of the junction does not agree with germline; a read error may underlie this. The chain couples TRBV11-2 to TRBJ2-2, with D tentatively TRBD2 (6 bases). This CDR3 has 17 residues. Germline V gene data show CDR1 as SGHAT and CDR2 as FQNNGV. The CDR3 DNA reads TGTGCCAGCCGCTCGAGGGTTCAGGGTCAGAACACCCGGGAGCTGTTATTT. It translates to CASRSRVQGQNTRELLF.

The gene calls are TRBV20-1 and TRBJ1-2, with 7 positions matching TRBD1. The CDR3 sequence is 13 residues long. Per germline, CDR1 DFQATT and CDR2 SNEGSKA (reference sequence). V trimming: 7 bases; J trimming: 6 bases; junction bases outside the gene matches: 11. The CDR3 sequence: CSERDMTGNGYTF. As DNA, the CDR3 is TGCAGTGAGAGAGATATGACAGGGAATGGCTACACCTTC.

In the case of this clonotype: At one end the junction does not follow the germline gene, possibly because of a read error. V usage is TRBV20-1 and J usage is TRBJ2-7, with D unresolved. The germline CDR1 and CDR2 sequences are DFQATT and SNEGSKA (reference sequence). This CDR3 spans 14 amino acids. The CDR3 DNA reads TGCAATGCTAGGGCACTGGCTGGAGTTCACGAGCAGTACTTC. Translating it yields CNARALAGVHEQYF.

About this clonotype: One junction end does not reproduce the germline sequence, and a read error may be involved. This chain links TRBV4-1 with TRBJ2-1; 11 nucleotides align to TRBD2. The CDR3 loop spans 19 amino acids. The germline gives CDR1 MGHRA, CDR2 YSYEKL. CDR3 nucleotide sequence: TGCGCCTGCAGCCAAGAGGTTAGCGGGAGGGCCATTCAGGCCAATGAGCAGTTCTTC. It specifies CACSQEVSGRAIQANEQFF.

CDR3 DNA sequence: TGCAGTGCTAGGGCGCTAGTGGGGGTTCACGAGCAGTACTTC. Translation gives CSARALVGVHEQYF. The rearrangement uses TRBV20-1 and TRBJ2-7; D may be TRBD1 or TRBD2 (5 bases each). CDR3 length: 14 residues. Germline CDR1 and CDR2: DFQATT and SNEGSKA (reference sequence). Trimming pared 3 bases from V and 5 bases from J, leaving 17 bases between.

Notes on this clonotype: The conserved phenylalanine or tryptophan normally closing the CDR3 is absent here, so this likely arose from a read error. V and J are TRBV11-2 and TRBJ1-1, with 7 bases lining up with TRBD1. The CDR3 consists of 12 residues. The germline V gene encodes CDR1 SGHAT and CDR2 FQNNGV. CDR3 sequence reads: CTSSLVQGVAFI. The CDR3 DNA reads TGTACCAGCAGCTTAGTGCAGGGGGTAGCTTTCATT.

As concerns this clonotype: The junction and the germline gene differ at one end; a read error may be behind it. The chain recombines TRBV10-2 with TRBJ2-1; D ambiguous. The better agreement between TRBJ2-7 and the DNA end casts doubt on the J call. This CDR3 has 13 residues. The germline V gene encodes CDR1 WSHSY and CDR2 SAAADI. DNA of the CDR3: TGCGCCAGAAGTGGACCAGATGAAAATGAGCAGTACTTC. Its translation is CARSGPDENEQYF.

The chain uses TRBV20-1 and TRBJ2-7, with a possible D match to TRBD2 (6 bases). Germline V lookup: CDR1 DFQATT, CDR2 SNEGSKA (reference sequence). Trimming left V 3 bases short and J 0 bases short, with 6 bases between. CDR3 length equals 12 residues. CDR3 residues: CSARTSSYEQYF. DNA for the CDR3: TGCAGTGCTAGGACTAGCTCCTACGAGCAGTACTTC.

This rearrangement joins TRBV11-2 to TRBJ2-5; possible D gene TRBD1, 6 bases. The germline V and J ends were trimmed by 5 bases and 4 bases, with 11 bases remaining between them. Germline-derived CDR1 and CDR2 are SGHAT and FQNNGV. CDR3 length: 13 amino acids. This chain's CDR3 is CASSRDRRETQYF. DNA for the CDR3: TGTGCCAGCAGCCGCGACAGGCGAGAGACCCAGTACTTC.

Details on this clonotype: At one end the junction does not follow the germline gene, possibly because of a read error. The chain has TRBV20-1 and TRBJ1-1; possible D gene TRBD1, 5 bases. The CDR3 contains 15 residues. Germline V gives CDR1 DFQATT, CDR2 SNEGSKA (reference sequence). CDR3 protein: CSARDGEGLGSEAFF. In nucleotides, the CDR3 is TGCAGCGCTAGAGATGGTGAGGGACTTGGGTCTGAAGCTTTCTTT.

For this clonotype: An end of the junction does not agree with germline; a read error may underlie this. The chain carries TRBV20-1 and TRBJ2-3; D is uncertain. The CDR3 is 15 residues long. The germline CDR1 and CDR2 sequences are DFQATT and SNEGSKA (reference sequence). The CDR3 loop is CSARRYSTTTDMQYF. The CDR3, as DNA: TGCAGTGCTAGGCGGTACTCTACGACCACAGATATGCAGTATTTT.